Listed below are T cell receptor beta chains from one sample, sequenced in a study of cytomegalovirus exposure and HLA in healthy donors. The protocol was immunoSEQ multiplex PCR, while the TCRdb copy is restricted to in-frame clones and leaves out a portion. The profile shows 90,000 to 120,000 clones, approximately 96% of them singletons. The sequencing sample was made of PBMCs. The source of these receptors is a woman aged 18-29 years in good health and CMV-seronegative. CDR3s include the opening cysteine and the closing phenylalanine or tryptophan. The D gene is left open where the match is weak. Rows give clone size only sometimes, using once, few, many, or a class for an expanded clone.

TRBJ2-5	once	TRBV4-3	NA	CASSQGPGLPSMYF	TGCGCCAGCAGCCAAGGACCGGGACTCCCTTCTATGTACTTC
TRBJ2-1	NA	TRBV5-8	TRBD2	CASSTGGPYREQFF	TGTGCCAGCAGCACGGGGGGGCCGTACAGAGAGCAGTTCTTC
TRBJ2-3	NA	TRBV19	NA	CASSIPKATQYF	TGTGCCAGTAGTATACCAAAAGCGACGCAGTATTTT
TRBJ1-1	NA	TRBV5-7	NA	CASSFGWEDTEAFF	TGTGCCAGCAGCTTCGGGTGGGAGGACACTGAAGCTTTCTTT
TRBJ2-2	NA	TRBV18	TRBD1	CASSLDRDLGTGELFF	TGTGCCAGCTCACTCGACAGGGACCTCGGGACCGGGGAGCTGTTTTTT
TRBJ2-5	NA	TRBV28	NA	CASSSAPSGGETQYF	TGTGCCAGCAGTTCAGCGCCTTCAGGGGGGGAGACCCAGTACTTC
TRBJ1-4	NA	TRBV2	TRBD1	CASAEQGSNEKLFF	TGTGCCAGCGCGGAACAGGGGTCTAATGAAAAACTGTTTTTT
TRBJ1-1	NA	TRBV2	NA	CASIQEGKPEAFF	TGTGCCAGCATACAAGAGGGAAAACCTGAAGCTTTCTTT
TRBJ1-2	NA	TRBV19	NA	CASSIAAGTNYGYTF	TGTGCCAGTAGTATAGCCGCAGGGACTAACTATGGCTACACCTTC
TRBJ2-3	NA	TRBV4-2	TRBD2	CASSQKSGGGAEDTQYF	TGTGCCAGCAGCCAAAAAAGCGGCGGGGGAGCAGAGGATACGCAGTATTTT
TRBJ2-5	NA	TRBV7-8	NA	CASGDWLSETQYF	TGTGCCAGTGGGGACTGGCTATCAGAGACCCAGTACTTC
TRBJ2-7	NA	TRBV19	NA	CASSAGRGYEQYF	TGTGCCAGTAGTGCAGGCCGGGGCTACGAGCAGTACTTC
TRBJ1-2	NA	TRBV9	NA	CASSLNYGYTF	TGTGCCAGCAGCCTAAACTATGGCTACACCTTC
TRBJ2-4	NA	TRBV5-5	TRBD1	CASGWWPGQGGNIQYF	TGTGCCAGCGGCTGGTGGCCTGGACAGGGGGGTAACATTCAGTACTTC
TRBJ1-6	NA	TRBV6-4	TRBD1	CASSTDRDNSPLHF	TGTGCCAGCAGCACCGACAGGGATAATTCACCCCTCCACTTT
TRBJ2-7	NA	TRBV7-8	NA	CASSLLQGAYEQYF	TGTGCCAGCAGCTTACTCCAGGGTGCCTACGAGCAGTACTTC
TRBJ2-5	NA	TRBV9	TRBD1	CASSPNPRDRSETQYF	TGTGCCAGCAGCCCAAATCCAAGGGACAGATCGGAGACCCAGTACTTC
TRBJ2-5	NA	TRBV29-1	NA	CSVEPNQEETQYF	TGCAGCGTTGAGCCCAACCAAGAGGAGACCCAGTACTTC
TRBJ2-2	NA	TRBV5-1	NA	CASSLGNRGRGAGELFF	TGCGCCAGCAGCTTGGGGAACAGGGGCCGCGGGGCCGGGGAGCTGTTTTTT
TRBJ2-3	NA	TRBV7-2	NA	CASSYKTGSSTDTQYF	TGTGCCAGCAGCTATAAAACGGGTTCTAGCACAGATACGCAGTATTTT
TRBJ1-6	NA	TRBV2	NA	CASSGSVDSGKRHNSPLHF	TGTGCCAGCAGTGGGTCCGTTGACAGTGGCAAAAGACATAATTCACCCCTCCACTTT
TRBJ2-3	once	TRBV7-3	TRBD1	CASSLTGTDTDTQYF	TGTGCCAGCAGCTTAACCGGGACAGACACAGATACGCAGTATTTT
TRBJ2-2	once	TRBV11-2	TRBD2	CASSLDRLTSGGAVGELFF	TGTGCCAGCAGCTTAGATCGGTTAACGAGCGGGGGGGCCGTGGGGGAGCTGTTTTTT
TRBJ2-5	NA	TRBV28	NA	CASSLLGRRETQYF	TGTGCCAGCAGTTTATTGGGGAGGAGGGAGACCCAGTACTTC
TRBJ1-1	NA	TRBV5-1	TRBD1	CASSRTGSLETTEAFF	TGCGCCAGCAGCCGGACAGGATCGTTGGAGACCACTGAAGCTTTCTTT
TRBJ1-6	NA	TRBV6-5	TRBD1	CASSYSGTGRPTPLHF	TGTGCCAGCAGTTACTCGGGGACAGGGAGGCCGACACCCCTCCACTTT
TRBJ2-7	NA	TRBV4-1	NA	CASSQTLISYEQYF	TGCGCCAGCAGCCAAACTTTGATCTCCTACGAGCAGTACTTC
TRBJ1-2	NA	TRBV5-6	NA	CASSSPQGIKQGYTF	TGTGCCAGCAGCTCGCCACAGGGCATCAAGCAAGGCTACACCTTC
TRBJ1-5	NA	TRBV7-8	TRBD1	CASSLGTGVVQPQHF	TGTGCCAGCAGCTTAGGAACAGGGGTCGTTCAGCCCCAGCATTTT
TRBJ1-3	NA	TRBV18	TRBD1	CASSPPGQNRNTIYF	TGTGCCAGCTCACCACCGGGACAGAACCGAAACACCATATATTTT
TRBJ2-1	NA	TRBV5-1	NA	CASSSTTGQHNEQFF	TGCGCCAGCAGCTCCACGACCGGACAGCACAATGAGCAGTTCTTC
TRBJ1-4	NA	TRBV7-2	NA	CASSLVSGALYEKLFF	TGTGCCAGCAGCTTAGTTTCAGGGGCGTTGTATGAAAAACTGTTTTTT
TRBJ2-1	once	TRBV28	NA	CASRGWYEQFF	TGTGCCAGCCGAGGTTGGTATGAGCAGTTCTTC
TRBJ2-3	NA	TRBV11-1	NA	CASSLGPVRADTQYF	TGTGCCAGCAGCTTAGGGCCCGTCAGGGCAGATACGCAGTATTTT
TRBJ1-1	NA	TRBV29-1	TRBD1	CSVAGTGLMGDTEAFF	TGCAGCGTTGCCGGGACAGGGTTGATGGGTGACACTGAAGCTTTCTTT
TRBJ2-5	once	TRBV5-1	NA	CASSPAGETQYF	TGCGCCAGCAGCCCAGCAGGGGAGACCCAGTACTTC
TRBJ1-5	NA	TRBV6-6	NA	CASSQLQGWLGQPQHF	TGTGCCAGCAGTCAACTACAGGGTTGGCTAGGTCAGCCCCAGCATTTT
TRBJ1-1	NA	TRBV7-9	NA	CASSYTGEKSFF	TGTGCCAGCAGCTACACCGGGGAGAAATCCTTCTTT
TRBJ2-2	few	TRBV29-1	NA	CSARNTGELFF	TGCAGCGCGCGGAACACCGGGGAGCTGTTTTTT
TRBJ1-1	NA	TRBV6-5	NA	CASSYGHLNTEAFF	TGTGCCAGCAGTTACGGACATCTGAACACTGAAGCTTTCTTT
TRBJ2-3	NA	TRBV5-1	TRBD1	CASSPSGTGVTDTQYF	TGCGCCAGCAGCCCCTCCGGGACAGGGGTTACAGATACGCAGTATTTT
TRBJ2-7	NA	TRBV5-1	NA	CASSGSYEQYF	TGCGCCAGCAGCGGCTCGTACGAGCAGTACTTC
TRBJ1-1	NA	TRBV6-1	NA	CASSEVDWREYTEAFF	TGTGCCAGCAGTGAAGTTGATTGGAGGGAGTACACTGAAGCTTTCTTT
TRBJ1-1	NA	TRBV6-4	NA	CASRQGYEAFF	TGTGCCAGCAGGCAGGGTTACGAAGCTTTCTTT
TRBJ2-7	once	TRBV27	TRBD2	CASSLAPSGYEPYF	TGTGCCAGCAGTTTAGCTCCTAGCGGATACGAGCCGTACTTC
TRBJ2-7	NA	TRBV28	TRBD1	CASSLGQGADYEQYF	TGTGCCAGCAGTTTAGGGCAGGGGGCGGACTACGAGCAGTACTTC
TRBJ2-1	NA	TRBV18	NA	CASSPTTESEQFF	TGTGCCAGCTCACCAACGACAGAGAGTGAGCAGTTCTTC
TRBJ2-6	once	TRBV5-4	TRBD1	CASSLARGNGANVLTF	TGTGCCAGCAGCTTGGCCAGGGGGAATGGGGCCAACGTCCTGACTTTC
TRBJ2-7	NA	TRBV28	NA	CASSLGLASYEQYF	TGTGCCAGCAGTTTAGGGCTAGCTTCCTACGAGCAGTACTTC
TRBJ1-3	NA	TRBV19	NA	CASSPRGAGNTIYF	TGTGCCAGTAGTCCCCGGGGGGCCGGAAACACCATATATTTT
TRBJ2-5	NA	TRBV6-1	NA	CASSRLAYVTQYF	TGTGCCAGCAGTAGGCTAGCGTACGTGACCCAGTACTTC
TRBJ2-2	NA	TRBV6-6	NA	CASSYSQEVGELFF	TGTGCCAGCAGTTACTCTCAGGAGGTCGGGGAGCTGTTTTTT
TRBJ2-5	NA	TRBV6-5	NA	CASSSQGALQETQYF	TGTGCCAGCAGTTCACAGGGTGCCCTCCAAGAGACCCAGTACTTC
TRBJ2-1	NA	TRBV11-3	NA	CASSPDFGGEQFF	TGTGCCAGCAGCCCCGACTTTGGCGGTGAGCAGTTCTTC
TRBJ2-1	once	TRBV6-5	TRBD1	CASSYPKGQRNEQFF	TGTGCCAGCAGTTACCCTAAGGGACAGCGCAATGAGCAGTTCTTC